This T cell receptor (beta chain) was sequenced during a study of early T cells in non-severe SARS-CoV-2 infection. Study-wide results and limits: Comparison of clonotypes with VDJdb favored anti-spike CD8 responses while missing private and CD4 specificities.

V lost 6 bases to trimming and J lost 2 bases; unmatched junction nucleotides: 3. The germline V gene encodes CDR1 SNHLY and CDR2 FYNNEI. The CDR3 length is 13 residues. A remark on this clonotype: Antigen specificity is unknown.

TCRdb redid the calling of the 5' RACE reads with MiXCR, one entry per CDR3 protein. This table holds fewer than 30,000 distinct CDR3 sequences, 6% found once. The chain combines TRBV2 with TRBJ2-7; 8 bases fit TRBD2. The material sequenced was whole blood, taken at baseline. This clonotype originated in an adult who was a healthcare worker with PCR-confirmed SARS-CoV-2 infection or an uninfected control (not recorded which). CDR3 in amino acids: CASRTSGTYEQYF. The CDR3 DNA sequence: TGTGCCAGCAGAACTAGCGGAACCTACGAGCAGTACTTC.